A single sample is the source of the 13 T cell receptor beta chains below, sequenced in a study of OX40 agonist ivuxolimab in advanced cancers. Generated by immunoSEQ multiplex PCR, the TCRdb table keeps only in-frame clones and is missing some. In the table there are 50,000 or so clones, less than 85% of which are singletons. Sequences were derived from CD4+ or CD8+ T cells sorted from blood, sampled in a trial of the OX40 agonist ivuxolimab. The receptors here all came from an adult with an advanced solid tumor such as melanoma, head and neck, liver or kidney cancer.

This rearrangement joins TRBV14 to TRBJ2-3, with D perhaps TRBD1 (5 bases). Germline-derived CDR1 and CDR2 are SGHDN and FVKESK. This CDR3 has 15 residues. Trimming shortened V by 3 bases and J by 6 bases, and 16 bases separated the two germline ends. The CDR3 here is CASSHPGMGIDTQYF. The CDR3 nucleotides read TGTGCCAGCAGCCACCCAGGGATGGGGATTGATACGCAGTATTTT.

In regard to this clone: Distinct nucleotide sequences in the sample also encode this CDR3. The chain recombines TRBV5-4 with TRBJ2-2; D is unclear. V was trimmed by 0 bases and J by 5 bases, leaving 5 bases between them. CDR3 size: 13 residues. CDR1 is SGHNT and CDR2 is YYREEE in the germline V gene (reference sequence). The CDR3 is CASSLGGTGELFF. DNA of the CDR3: TGTGCCAGCAGCTTGGGGGGTACCGGGGAGCTGTTTTTT.

This chain uses TRBV10-3 with TRBJ2-7; D is perhaps TRBD1 (5 bases). This CDR3 has 12 residues. V was pared by 2 bases and J by 3 bases, with 5 bases between. Germline assignment: CDR1 ENHRY and CDR2 SYGVKD. In nucleotides, the CDR3 is TGTGCCATCAGTGAGACAGGCTACGAGCAGTACTTC. Its translation: CAISETGYEQYF.

V usage is TRBV4-3 and J usage is TRBJ2-5; 9 bases map to TRBD1. The CDR3 loop spans 16 amino acids. The V segment lost 4 bases and the J segment 9 bases; nucleotides outside the gene matches: 15. Germline-derived CDR1 and CDR2 are LGHNA and YSLEER. This CDR3 is CASSPTGGTLDRAQYF. DNA for the CDR3: TGCGCCAGCAGCCCGACAGGGGGGACTTTAGACAGGGCCCAGTACTTC.

The V call is TRBV13, the J call TRBJ2-2; D is unresolved. This CDR3 spans 16 amino acids. Germline V gene lookup returns CDR1 PRHDT and CDR2 FYEKMQ (reference sequence). V was clipped by 8 bases and J by 4 bases, with 20 bases between them. The CDR3 loop is CASRSYNLLSTGELFF. CDR3 sequence (DNA): TGTGCCAGCCGCTCCTACAACCTCCTATCCACCGGGGAGCTGTTTTTT. The variable domain in full, completed from reference TRBV13 and TRBJ2-2, reads AAGVIQSPRHLIKEKRETATLKCYPIPRHDTVYWYQQGPGQDPQFLISFYEKMQSDKGSIPDRFSAQQFSDYHSELNMSSLELGDSALYFCASRSYNLLSTGELFFGEGSRLTVL.

This clone was counted only a few times. The chain is built from TRBV9 and TRBJ2-1; D is uncertain. Germline V gene lookup returns CDR1 SGDLS and CDR2 YYNGEE. CDR3 length: 13 amino acids. Trimming took 3 bases from V and 6 from J, leaving 10 bases between them. The CDR3 loop is CASSETSTNEQFF. The CDR3 nucleotides read TGTGCCAGCAGCGAGACCTCGACCAATGAGCAGTTCTTC.

The chain employs TRBV6-6 and TRBJ1-5, with no clear D. Germline V gives CDR1 MNHNY, CDR2 SVGAGI (reference sequence). V was pared by 1 base and J by 6 bases, with 4 bases between. This CDR3 is 12 amino acids long. The CDR3 loop is CASSYYSQPQHF. Written as DNA, the CDR3 is TGTGCCAGCAGTTACTACAGTCAGCCCCAGCATTTT.

This clone was counted only a few times. CDR3 DNA: TGTGCCAGCAGCTCAGGGGGCGAAAACACTGAAGCTTTCTTT. Encoded protein: CASSSGGENTEAFF. This chain uses TRBV6-6 with TRBJ1-1; 8 bases map to TRBD1. Germline CDR1 MNHNY, CDR2 SVGAGI (reference sequence). Germline trimming cut 6 bases from V and 2 bases from J; bases unmatched to any gene: 5. The CDR3 runs to 14 residues.

This chain connects TRBV27 to TRBJ2-1; no definite D call. The germline V and J ends were trimmed by 8 bases and 4 bases, with 12 bases remaining between them. The CDR3 covers 13 residues. CDR1 and CDR2 (germline): MNHEY, SMNVEV (reference sequence). The CDR3 is CASAPAPYNEQFF. CDR3 nucleotide sequence: TGTGCCAGCGCACCAGCGCCGTACAATGAGCAGTTCTTC.

The chain joins TRBV29-1 to TRBJ2-1; 8 nucleotides align to TRBD1. Trimming took 4 bases from V and 5 from J; bases not matched to a gene: 10. The CDR3 consists of 15 residues. Germline V CDR1 and CDR2: SQVTM, ANQGSEA. The CDR3 bases are TGCAGCGTTGCCGGGTCAGGGGGCGCCCACAATGAGCAGTTCTTC. Translated: CSVAGSGGAHNEQFF.

The genes are TRBV7-9 and TRBJ2-1, with 10 bases fitting TRBD1. V was pared by 2 bases and J by 8 bases, with 3 bases of the junction left unmatched. The CDR3 has 14 amino acids. Germline CDR1 is SEHNR and CDR2 is FQNEAQ (reference sequence). The CDR3 DNA sequence: TGTGCCAGCAGCTTAAGGGGGACAGGGGATGAGCAGTTCTTC. It translates to CASSLRGTGDEQFF.

This clone was seen once. The V call is TRBV2, the J call TRBJ2-3; D might be TRBD2 (7 bases). The germline CDR1 and CDR2 sequences are SNHLY and FYNNEI. The CDR3 consists of 14 residues. Trimming removed 8 bases from V and 1 base from J, with 13 bases in between. CDR3 region: CASERGGGTDTQYF. The DNA of the CDR3 is TGTGCCAGCGAGAGGGGGGGCGGCACAGATACGCAGTATTTT.

This chain connects TRBV2 to TRBJ2-5, with a tentative D call TRBD2 (6 bases). Between the trimmed V and J ends, which lost 4 bases and 6 bases, there was a span of 18 bases. Germline CDR1 is SNHLY and CDR2 is FYNNEI. The CDR3 runs to 15 residues. CDR3 nucleotide sequence: TGTGCCAGCAGTGTATCCCCGGGAGAGGGACAGACCCAGTACTTC. Protein product: CASSVSPGEGQTQYF.